Sequencing of this T cell receptor beta chain was carried out in a study of CD8+ T cells in alopecia areata. Study-wide background: Tofacitinib therapy took 6 to 18 months; 6 months off drug came after. General study points: Compared with mice, patients displayed less clear TCR sharing, possibly for HLA-related reasons. Normal-skin resident alphabeta T cells also appear among scalp sample sequences.

Sequencing relied on a cDNA template that was reverse transcribed from extracted RNA. Sequencing was performed with immunoSEQ multiplex PCR; in TCRdb, only in-frame clones are kept and a portion is missing. The sample consists of more than 75,000 clones, roughly 41% of them appearing once. Alopecia areata patients gave lesional scalp punch biopsies and peripheral blood samples. This clone has just a few counts. The antigen is unknown. This CDR3 has 14 residues. Germline V CDR1 and CDR2: GTSNPN, SVGIG (reference sequence). The V end was cut by 3 bases, the J end by 1 base, with 12 bases between. Sequencing was carried out using CD4+ T cells sorted from blood. This chain joins TRBV30 and TRBJ1-1; D is uncertain. The TCR was taken from a human donor with alopecia areata. In DNA form, the CDR3 reads TGTGCCTGGAGGCTAGGCGGTGCGAACACTGAAGCTTTCTTT. Protein product: CAWRLGGANTEAFF.